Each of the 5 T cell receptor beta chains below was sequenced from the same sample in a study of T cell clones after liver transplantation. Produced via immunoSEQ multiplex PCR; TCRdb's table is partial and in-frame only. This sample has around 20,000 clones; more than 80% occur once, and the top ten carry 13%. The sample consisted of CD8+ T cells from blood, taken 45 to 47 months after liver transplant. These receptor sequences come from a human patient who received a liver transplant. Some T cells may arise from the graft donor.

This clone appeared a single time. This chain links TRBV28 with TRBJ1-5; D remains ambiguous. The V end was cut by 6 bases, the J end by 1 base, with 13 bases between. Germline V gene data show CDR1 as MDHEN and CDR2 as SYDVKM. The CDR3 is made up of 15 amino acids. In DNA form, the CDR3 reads TGTGCCAGCAGACCCGTTTACGCCAGCAATCAGCCCCAGCATTTT. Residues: CASRPVYASNQPQHF.

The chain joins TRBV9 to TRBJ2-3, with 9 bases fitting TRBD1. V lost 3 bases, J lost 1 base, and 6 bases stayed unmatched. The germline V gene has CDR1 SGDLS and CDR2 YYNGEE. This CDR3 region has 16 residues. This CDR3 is CASSAGRDRGTDTQYF. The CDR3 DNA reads TGTGCCAGCAGCGCCGGCCGGGACAGGGGCACAGATACGCAGTATTTT.

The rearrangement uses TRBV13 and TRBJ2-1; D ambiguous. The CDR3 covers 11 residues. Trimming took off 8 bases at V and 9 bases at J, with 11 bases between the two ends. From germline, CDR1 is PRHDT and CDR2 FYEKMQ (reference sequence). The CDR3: CASLSGGEQFF. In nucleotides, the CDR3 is TGTGCCAGCTTGTCGGGCGGTGAGCAGTTCTTC.

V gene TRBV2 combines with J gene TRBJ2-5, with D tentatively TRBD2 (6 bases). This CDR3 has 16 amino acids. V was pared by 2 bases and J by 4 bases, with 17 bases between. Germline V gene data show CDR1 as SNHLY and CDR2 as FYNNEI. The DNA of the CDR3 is TGTGCCAGCAGTGAATTGGACGGGGGTGGCGGAGAGACCCAGTACTTC. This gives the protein CASSELDGGGGETQYF.

The CDR3, as DNA: TGTGCCAGCAGCTCGACAGGGAAGCAGTACTTC. Translated, it gives CASSSTGKQYF. V gene TRBV5-4 combines with J gene TRBJ2-7; TRBD1 matches 7 bases. V lost 3 bases to trimming and J lost 8 bases; unmatched junction nucleotides: 2. CDR1 is SGHNT, CDR2 YYREEE, per germline (reference sequence). The CDR3 runs to 11 residues.